This T cell receptor beta chain was identified during a study of T cell repertoires in cytomegalovirus infection. Study at large: A matching HLA type, together with CMV infection, was signaled by public TCR beta signatures.

General study results and limits: Carriers of CMV and the relevant HLA type were discriminated by public TCR beta frequency.

TCRdb used MiXCR to reprocess the reads, holding one entry per CDR3 protein. The sample shows fewer than 650,000 distinct CDR3 sequences, 40% of them seen only once. This clonotype appeared a few times. What it binds is unknown. Trimming at V came to 3 bases and at J to 1 base, leaving 5 bases not matched to a gene. Germline V gene lookup returns CDR1 SGHTA and CDR2 FQGNSA. The CDR3 runs 16 residues. The chain combines TRBV7-2 with TRBJ2-3; TRBD2 matches 9 bases. This specimen was cultured PBMCs, taken from culture after CMV antigen stimulation. The sequence derives from a human donor in good health (CMV status not recorded). Some clones in this sample may be carry-over from other donors' samples. This CDR3 is CASSFSASGGTDTQYF. CDR3 bases: TGTGCCAGCAGCTTTAGTGCTAGCGGGGGCACAGATACGCAGTATTTT.